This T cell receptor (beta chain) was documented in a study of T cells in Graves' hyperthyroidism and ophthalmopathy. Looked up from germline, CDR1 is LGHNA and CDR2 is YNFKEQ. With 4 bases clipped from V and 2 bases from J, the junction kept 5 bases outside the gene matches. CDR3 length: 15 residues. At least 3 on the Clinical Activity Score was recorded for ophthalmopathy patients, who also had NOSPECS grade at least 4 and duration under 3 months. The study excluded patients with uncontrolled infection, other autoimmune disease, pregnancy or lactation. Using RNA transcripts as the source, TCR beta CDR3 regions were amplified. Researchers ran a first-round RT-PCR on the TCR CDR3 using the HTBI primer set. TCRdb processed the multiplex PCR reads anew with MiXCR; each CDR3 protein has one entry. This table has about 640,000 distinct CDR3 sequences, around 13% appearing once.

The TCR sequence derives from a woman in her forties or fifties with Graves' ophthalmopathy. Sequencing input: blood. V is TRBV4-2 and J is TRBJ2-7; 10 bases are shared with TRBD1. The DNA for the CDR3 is TGTGCCAGCAGCCTGAGACAGGGGGCGACCTACGAGCAGTACTTC. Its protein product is CASSLRQGATYEQYF.